Listed below are T cell receptor beta chains from one sample, sequenced in a study of cytomegalovirus exposure and HLA in healthy donors. Clones were sequenced by immunoSEQ multiplex PCR, and TCRdb holds only the in-frame ones, with some missing. The table includes some 200,000 clones, about 79% detected once. Sequencing was done on a sample of PBMCs. The source of these receptors is a man younger than 30 in good health and CMV-seronegative. The CDR3 runs from the conserved cysteine through the conserved F or W. The D gene is left open where the match is weak. Only part of the rows carry a size: once, few, many, or a class if the clone is expanded.

clone_size	v_call	d_call	j_call	cdr3_nt	cdr3_aa
-	TRBV2	TRBD2	TRBJ2-5	TGTGCCAGCAGTGGTCAAGCGGGGGGAGGAGAGACCCAGTACTTC	CASSGQAGGGETQYF
-	TRBV4-3	-	TRBJ2-1	TGCGCCAGCAGCCAAGGAGAGGTGCCGGGAGCTGATGAGCAGTTCTTC	CASSQGEVPGADEQFF
once	TRBV9	-	TRBJ2-4	TGTGCCAGCAGCGACCCAGGGCAGGAAAACATTCAGTACTTC	CASSDPGQENIQYF
-	TRBV9	-	TRBJ2-3	TGTGCCAGCAGCGTGGGCTCTTTCACAGATACGCAGTATTTT	CASSVGSFTDTQYF
-	TRBV2	TRBD2	TRBJ2-3	TGTGCCAGCAGTGATCAGGGACTAGCGGGCGCTCCCCAAGGCGATACGCAGTATTTT	CASSDQGLAGAPQGDTQYF
-	TRBV9	-	TRBJ2-3	TGTGCCAGCAGCGTAAGTGCAGGAGGACCGCGAAATACGCAGTATTTT	CASSVSAGGPRNTQYF
-	TRBV7-6	-	TRBJ2-1	TGTGCCAGCAGCTCAGGGACTCACCCGGCCATTTACAATGAGCAGTTCTTC	CASSSGTHPAIYNEQFF
-	TRBV7-9	-	TRBJ1-2	TGTGCCAGCAGCATAGGGAGCTATGGCTACACCTTC	CASSIGSYGYTF
-	TRBV5-4	TRBD2	TRBJ2-1	TGTGCCAGCAGTTTATCCCGGACGGGGGGGCAGACTGAGCAGTTCTTC	CASSLSRTGGQTEQFF
once	TRBV6-6	-	TRBJ1-2	TGTGCCAGCAGTTACTCTGGGGCAGGCCCGTATCAAGGCTACACCTTC	CASSYSGAGPYQGYTF
-	TRBV7-9	-	TRBJ1-2	TGTGCCACCGCCTTACGGGACTATGGCTACACCTTC	CATALRDYGYTF
few	TRBV25-1	-	TRBJ1-5	TGTGCCAGCAGTGAACCAGGGAATCAGCCCCAGCATTTT	CASSEPGNQPQHF
-	TRBV5-8	-	TRBJ2-3	TGTGCCAGCAGCTTCGGTGCGGGGTTCATAGATACGCAGTATTTT	CASSFGAGFIDTQYF
-	TRBV6-4	TRBD2	TRBJ2-3	TGTGCCAGCAGGAAGCTAGCGGGTAGCACAGATACGCAGTATTTT	CASRKLAGSTDTQYF
few	TRBV30	-	TRBJ1-4	TGTGCCCGGGAAGGACACAGGGAGACGGGAAAACTGTTTTTT	CAREGHRETGKLFF
-	TRBV11-2	-	TRBJ2-1	TGTGCCAGCAGCGCAAGGGGGATTCGGGGCAATGAGCAGTTCTTC	CASSARGIRGNEQFF
-	TRBV18	TRBD2	TRBJ2-7	TGTGCCAGCTCACCACTGGCTAGCGGGGGCTACGAGCAGTACTTC	CASSPLASGGYEQYF
-	TRBV6-5	-	TRBJ2-2	TGTGCCAGCAGTTACTCTAGATCCGGGGAGCTGTTTTTT	CASSYSRSGELFF
-	TRBV11-3	-	TRBJ1-2	TGTGCCAGCAGCTTGCAGGGTACCTATGGCTACACCTTC	CASSLQGTYGYTF
-	TRBV7-2	TRBD1	TRBJ1-5	TGTGCCAGCAGCTTAGTGGCAGGGGGAACCAGCAATCAGCCCCAGCATTTT	CASSLVAGGTSNQPQHF
-	TRBV28	TRBD2	TRBJ2-2	TGTGCCAGCAGTTTACCCCTTGGGGGGGCCGGGGAGCTGTTTTTT	CASSLPLGGAGELFF
-	TRBV13	-	TRBJ1-2	TGTGCCAGCAGCCGATGGGTCGGGGTAGACTATGGCTACACCTTC	CASSRWVGVDYGYTF
few	TRBV27	-	TRBJ2-1	TGTGCCAGCAGTTCCCCGCCCGGGGAGGTAGACAATGAGCAGTTCTTC	CASSSPPGEVDNEQFF
-	TRBV7-9	-	TRBJ2-5	TGTGCCAGCAGCTTCGGCGGTGTAGTCCAAGAGACCCAGTACTTC	CASSFGGVVQETQYF
-	TRBV2	-	TRBJ2-3	TGTGCCAGCAGTGTAAGAAGGGAGAATACGCAGTATTTT	CASSVRRENTQYF
few	TRBV7-9	TRBD1	TRBJ1-4	TGTTCCAGCAGCTTAGGCTGGACAGGTCCAACTAATGAAAAACTGTTTTTT	CSSSLGWTGPTNEKLFF
-	TRBV18	TRBD1	TRBJ2-7	TGTGCCAGCTCACCGCCCGGGACAGGGCTTTCGGGCGAGCAGTACTTC	CASSPPGTGLSGEQYF
-	TRBV4-3	TRBD2	TRBJ2-3	TGCGCCAGCAGCCAATTTGGGACTAGCGGGGTCACAGATACGCAGTATTTT	CASSQFGTSGVTDTQYF
few	TRBV30	TRBD1	TRBJ2-3	TGTGCCTGGAGCGGCGGGACAGGGGCTGATACGCAGTATTTT	CAWSGGTGADTQYF